One and the same sample provided the 9 T cell receptor beta chains below, sequenced in a study of early T cells in non-severe SARS-CoV-2 infection. TCRdb reprocessed the 5' RACE reads via MiXCR and lists one record per CDR3 protein. Among fewer than 75,000 distinct CDR3 sequences listed, around 21% were seen once. The sample consisted of whole blood, taken at baseline. All receptors derive from an adult who was a healthcare worker with PCR-confirmed SARS-CoV-2 infection or an uninfected control (not recorded which).

The CDR3 sequence is CASSPRRMNTEAFF. As DNA, the CDR3 is TGTGCCAGCAGCCCCCGGAGGATGAACACTGAAGCTTTCTTT. This chain joins TRBV5-5 and TRBJ1-1, with no clear D. The CDR3 covers 14 residues. CDR1 and CDR2 (germline): SGHKS, YYEKEE (reference sequence). V was pared by 4 bases and J by 0 bases, with 10 bases between.

V gene TRBV20-1 combines with J gene TRBJ2-2, with D perhaps matching TRBD1 (6 bases). The CDR3 is 13 amino acids. V lost 3 bases to trimming and J lost 4 bases, with 9 bases between them. Germline values: CDR1 DFQATT, CDR2 SNEGSKA (reference sequence). Here the CDR3 reads CSARLQGTGELFF. The CDR3 DNA follows: TGCAGTGCTAGGCTACAGGGCACCGGGGAGCTGTTTTTT.

This clonotype was recorded many times. V and J are TRBV5-1 and TRBJ1-2, with D perhaps TRBD1 (5 bases). V gave up 1 base and J gave up 6 bases, with 10 bases separating them. Germline-derived CDR1 and CDR2 are SGHRS and YFSETQ. CDR3 length equals 13 residues. The CDR3 region has the DNA TGCGCCAGCAGCTTGCGGGGGAATGATGGCTACACCTTC. It encodes CASSLRGNDGYTF.

DNA for the CDR3: TGTGCCAGCCACCCGCGGGGTAACACCGGGGAGCTGTTTTTT. This encodes CASHPRGNTGELFF. The V and J genes are TRBV12-3 or TRBV12-4 and TRBJ2-2, with D perhaps matching TRBD2 (6 bases). V was shortened by 8 bases and J by 2 bases, with 12 bases between the two germline ends. The CDR3 consists of 14 residues.

This chain joins TRBV19 and TRBJ1-4; weak D call: TRBD1 (5 bases). The CDR3 contains 15 residues. V was clipped by 6 bases and J by 0 bases, with 11 bases between them. Germline assignment: CDR1 LNHDA and CDR2 SQIVND (reference sequence). Here the CDR3 reads CASRGGAATNEKLFF. The CDR3 nucleotides are TGTGCCAGTAGAGGTGGGGCAGCAACTAATGAAAAACTGTTTTTT.

This clonotype has a handful of counts. The J gene is TRBJ1-1, the V gene TRBV3-1, with 10 bases identical to TRBD1. Losses at the gene ends were 6 bases for V and 6 bases for J; bases not matched to a gene: 4. Germline V CDR1 and CDR2: LGHDT, YNNKEL (reference sequence). The CDR3 runs to 13 residues. The CDR3 region has the DNA TGTGCCAGCAGGCAGGGGACAGGGGCTGAAGCTTTCTTT. It codes for CASRQGTGAEAFF. Full variable domain (missing parts from reference TRBV3-1 and TRBJ1-1): DTAVSQTPKYLVTQMGNDKSIKCEQNLGHDTMYWYKQDSKKFLKIMFSYNNKELIINETVPNRFSPKSPDKAHLNLHINSLELGDSAVYFCASRQGTGAEAFFGQGTRLTVV.

This chain joins TRBV6-5 and TRBJ1-1; the D is unclear. This CDR3 is built from 11 residues. Germline lookup yields CDR1 MNHEY and CDR2 SVGAGI. Trimming cost V 2 bases and J 10 bases, with 8 bases left between them. This chain's CDR3 is CASSYIGVAFF. CDR3 sequence (DNA): TGTGCCAGCAGTTACATTGGGGTAGCTTTCTTT.

This rearrangement joins TRBV5-1 to TRBJ1-1; no clear D. The germline CDR1 and CDR2 sequences are SGHRS and YFSETQ. V shed 7 bases and J shed 7 bases, with 17 bases lying between them. CDR3 length equals 13 residues. CDR3 sequence reads: CASSKDPNGEAFF. The CDR3 DNA follows: TGCGCCAGCTCTAAAGATCCCAACGGTGAAGCTTTCTTT.

This chain joins TRBV3-1 and TRBJ2-7; 9 positions agree with TRBD1. The CDR3 covers 14 residues. The V gene's germline CDR1 is LGHDT and CDR2 YNNKEL (reference sequence). Trimming cost V 1 base and J 3 bases; bases outside gene matches: 1. The chain's CDR3 is CASSQGTGDYEQYF. DNA for the CDR3: TGTGCCAGCAGCCAAGGGACAGGGGACTACGAGCAGTACTTC.